The present TCR beta chain was sequenced within a study of blood T cells in healthy people across ages. The germline V gene encodes CDR1 SGHAT and CDR2 FQNNGV. The CDR3 extends over 16 amino acids. Trimming took off 2 bases at V and 6 bases at J, with 16 bases between the two ends. This clonotype has a handful of counts. Sample-barcoded 5' priming and a J-beta primer mix drove a second PCR of roughly 6 to 12 cycles. TCRdb itself ran the 5' RACE reads through MiXCR, one entry per CDR3 protein. The sample holds about 510,000 distinct CDR3 sequences, 27% seen once. In addition, the sample was reused for a study of T cells of mothers and their children. This second study says: According to the study, all extracted RNA entered cDNA synthesis at around 1.6 ug per 15 ul. Second-round PCR products received sample barcodes and 2-4 random nucleotides from the M1S primer.

The specimen sequenced was blood. The rearrangement uses TRBV11-2 and TRBJ2-2; D is undetermined. This clonotype was sampled from a boy younger than 10 in good health. CDR3 nucleotide sequence: TGTGCCAGCAGCTTATACCGGACGGCTCGACCCGGGGAGCTGTTTTTT. Amino acids: CASSLYRTARPGELFF.